What follows are 14 T cell receptor beta chains derived from one specimen sequenced in a study of beta chain features in type 1 diabetes (dated by TCRdb to the late 2010s). Libraries were constructed by the immunoSEQ multiplex PCR assay. The High Capacity cDNA Reverse Transcription Kit was used to reverse transcribe all of the isolated RNA, meaning that expressed TCRB transcripts were what got sequenced. The immuneACCESS repertoire file appears here via TCRdb, limited to in-frame rearrangements. These files lack a portion of the clones; in checked studies, under half of the deficit traces to unresolved V genes, and the cause of the others is not known. The sample table lists 400,000 to 500,000 clones, approximately 13% of them with a count of one. The ten largest clones represent about 0.034% of the sample. Sequencing was carried out using naive CD4+ T cells from blood. What the cell subset or site label conveys for this sample: true naive CD4+ T cells. Receptors were obtained from a young man in good health.

This clone was seen only a few times. The chain recombines TRBV19 with TRBJ2-5, with 10 bases identical to TRBD2. After removal of 4 bases from V and 1 base from J, the junction contained 6 bases not matched to a gene. Germline-derived CDR1 and CDR2 are LNHDA and SQIVND (reference sequence). The CDR3 runs 16 residues. The CDR3 loop reads CASSTIAGGLQETQYF. The CDR3 region has the DNA TGTGCCAGTAGTACAATAGCGGGGGGACTCCAAGAGACCCAGTACTTC.

J is TRBJ2-3 and V is TRBV10-3; D unclear. V was trimmed by 7 bases and J by 0 bases, leaving 8 bases between them. Germline V lookup: CDR1 ENHRY, CDR2 SYGVKD. The CDR3 covers 13 residues. In nucleotides, the CDR3 is TGTGCCATCACAGAAGGGAGCACAGATACGCAGTATTTT. It yields the protein CAITEGSTDTQYF.

The rearrangement uses TRBV7-2 and TRBJ2-7, with no clear D. Germline V lookup: CDR1 SGHTA, CDR2 FQGNSA. V dropped 4 bases and J dropped 5 bases, with 12 bases sitting between them. The CDR3 is 13 residues long. CDR3 sequence reads: CASSSGPGNEQYV. Here the CDR3 DNA reads TGTGCCAGCAGCTCCGGACCCGGCAACGAGCAGTACGTC.

This clone was picked up a small number of times. The chain uses TRBV5-1 and TRBJ1-5; D unresolved. The CDR3 spans 15 residues. Trimming shortened V by 4 bases and J by 4 bases, and 15 bases separated the two germline ends. The germline CDR1 and CDR2 sequences are SGHRS and YFSETQ. The CDR3 DNA sequence: TGCGCCAGCAGCCCAGACGTCGGGGAAAATCAGCCCCAGCATTTT. Its protein product is CASSPDVGENQPQHF.

This rearrangement joins TRBV29-1 to TRBJ2-2; no clear D. Germline-derived CDR1 and CDR2 are SQVTM and ANQGSEA. V lost 8 bases and J 4 bases, leaving 11 bases between the germline ends. The CDR3 totals 12 residues. The CDR3 DNA reads as TGCAGCTCCCTGGCAGGCACCGGGGAGCTGTTTTTT. This codes for CSSLAGTGELFF.

This chain connects TRBV20-1 to TRBJ2-3; D call uncertain. The CDR3 is 11 residues long. Trimming removed 6 bases from V and 4 bases from J, with 8 bases in between. Per germline, CDR1 DFQATT and CDR2 SNEGSKA (reference sequence). This chain's CDR3 is CSAWTSDTQYF. The CDR3 region has the DNA TGCAGTGCATGGACCTCAGATACGCAGTATTTT.

This clone was recorded a few times. The chain employs TRBV7-9 and TRBJ1-1; no firm D call. CDR3 length equals 13 residues. The ends were cut back, 1 base at V and 5 bases at J, with 8 bases in the middle. The germline V gene has CDR1 SEHNR and CDR2 FQNEAQ (reference sequence). Here the CDR3 reads CASSLVPGTEAFF. CDR3 in DNA: TGTGCCAGCAGCTTAGTTCCGGGGACTGAAGCTTTCTTT.

As concerns this clone: The same CDR3 can be traced to other DNA sequences in this sample. CDR3 nucleotide sequence: TGTGCCAGCAGCTTTAACACCGGGGAGCTGTTTTTT. This gives the protein CASSFNTGELFF. This chain connects TRBV7-9 to TRBJ2-2, with D unclear. The CDR3 has 12 residues. Per germline, CDR1 SEHNR and CDR2 FQNEAQ (reference sequence). The V end was cut by 3 bases, the J end by 2 bases, with 1 base between.

This clone was counted between two and nine times. The V gene is TRBV6-4, the J gene TRBJ2-1; TRBD1 is a possible D gene (6 bases). The ends were cut back, 4 bases at V and 5 bases at J, with 12 bases in the middle. Germline-derived CDR1 and CDR2 are MRHNA and SNTAGT. This CDR3 is built from 14 residues. The DNA of the CDR3 is TGTGCCAGCAGTGCAGGGGTGTCCCACAATGAGCAGTTCTTC. Translated: CASSAGVSHNEQFF.

This clone was found a few times. The chain recombines TRBV29-1 with TRBJ1-4; tentative D call: TRBD1 (5 bases). Germline CDR1 is SQVTM and CDR2 is ANQGSEA. V gave up 6 bases and J gave up 1 base, with 12 bases separating them. The CDR3 runs to 14 residues. The DNA for the CDR3 is TGCAGCGTCGGGACTCCTCAAACTAATGAAAAACTGTTTTTT. Amino acids: CSVGTPQTNEKLFF.

This clone appeared a few times. The V gene is TRBV14, the J gene TRBJ2-3; possibly TRBD1 for D (6 bases). The CDR3 is made up of 12 amino acids. The V and J ends lost 2 bases and 8 bases respectively, with 8 bases between them. CDR1 and CDR2 (germline): SGHDN, FVKESK. This CDR3 is CASSQTGPTQYF. CDR3 in DNA: TGTGCCAGCAGCCAAACAGGGCCTACGCAGTATTTT.

This chain uses TRBV11-3 with TRBJ2-7, with 7 bases fitting TRBD2. The V gene end was trimmed by 0 bases and the J gene end by 2 bases; junction bases not matched to a gene: 4. Germline loops: CDR1 SGHNT, CDR2 YENEEA. This CDR3 spans 15 amino acids. The CDR3: CASSLDSGGPYEQYF. The CDR3 bases are TGTGCCAGCAGCTTAGATTCGGGGGGACCCTACGAGCAGTACTTC.

V gene TRBV7-2 combines with J gene TRBJ2-7, with D perhaps TRBD1 (5 bases). This CDR3 is built from 15 residues. V lost 3 bases, J lost 5 bases, and 17 bases lay in between. Per germline, CDR1 SGHTA and CDR2 FQGNSA. The CDR3 spells CASSFLSTGFHEQYF. The CDR3 coding sequence is TGTGCCAGCAGCTTCCTCAGCACAGGATTCCACGAGCAGTACTTC.

This chain connects TRBV5-1 to TRBJ1-4, with TRBD1 as a possible D gene (5 bases). This CDR3 spans 16 amino acids. V was trimmed by 4 bases and J by 4 bases, leaving 17 bases between them. Germline V gene lookup returns CDR1 SGHRS and CDR2 YFSETQ. The CDR3 protein is CASSGRGREFNEKLFF. The DNA of the CDR3 is TGCGCCAGCAGCGGGCGGGGCAGGGAGTTTAATGAAAAACTGTTTTTT.